This T cell receptor (beta chain) was identified in a study of cytomegalovirus exposure and HLA in healthy donors (TCRdb year 2017). About the full investigation: An earlier analysis of around 600 of the donors reported more than 250 Gb of sequence data and roughly 110 million unique TCR beta sequences from 150 million to 200 million T cells. About 320 gigabases of sequencing data and 78 million or so unique TCR sequences were included in an early release covering roughly 700 HLA-typed donors. Of the roughly 400 genotyped donors, roughly 80% fell in the genetic ancestry cluster associated with self-reported Caucasian donors. The aim of the study was to test whether cataloging public T cell receptors could identify signatures of past pathogen exposure. The T cell repertoires of around 730 subjects were profiled by immunosequencing and related to cytomegalovirus serostatus. A separate validation cohort of 100 to 150 different subjects was used in addition to the roughly 620-subject first cohort. High-throughput TCR immunosequencing, statistical association of individual TCRs with disease status, and machine learning were combined to predict cytomegalovirus infection status. A later analysis re-examined previously published TCR beta repertoires from just over 650 donors and added high-resolution HLA genotyping to investigate patterns of TCR occurrence. In the later analysis, no new phenotypic data were used to find candidate immune exposures; instead, reliance was placed on TCR beta sequences and their occurrence across donors. To decide whether each TCR beta V gene segment behaved as functional or pseudogenic, an earlier analysis of 587 of the donors relied on high-throughput TCR beta sequencing. Donor age, sex, ethnicity and CMV serostatus were compiled together with the repertoire data. A later genetic analysis used genome-wide SNP genotypes for about three fifths of the roughly 700 donors, treating that subset as a discovery cohort. Every discovery cohort repertoire had been produced on one sequencing platform. HLA typing covered class I and class II loci at four-digit resolution. Typing coverage differed by locus: A, B, C, DRB1 and DQB1 were typed in about 620-630 donors, DQA1 in around 500, DPA1 in 600 to 610, and DPB1 in 400 to 480. About five DR-DQ haplotypes were handled as single units for association and clustering, since linkage in the cohort was strong. On average, around 230,000 unique TCR beta nucleotide sequences were sequenced per donor among some 420 genotyped donors of the cohort, with about 19% of those sequences being non-productive. Study-wide conclusions, independent of this receptor: The presence/absence analyses assumed that sequencing depth was roughly uniform across donors, and that assumption may not be true. This cohort had only TCR beta chains sequenced, and the lack of alpha or paired-chain data limited which features could be detected. When HLA alleles, especially DR and DQ, strongly co-occurred, attributing TCR associations to individual alleles was difficult. The sequencing pipeline was judged likely to have produced a cluster of highly shared sequence variants as a technical artifact. In a later analysis, TCR association rates were found to vary across HLA loci, with the most associated TCRs seen for DRB1 alleles and the fewest for HLA-C alleles. Linkage disequilibrium might explain the correlated functional status among segregating V segments, but an unknown experimental factor could not be excluded. HLA typing was unavailable for some donors at each locus, so association tests used only the typed subset. A further reported finding was that TCR beta sequences accurately predicted the HLA-A and HLA-B alleles for most subjects in the first cohort. In a later genetic analysis, a missense DCLRE1C variant was associated with V-gene and J-gene trimming of TCR beta chains, and the association was replicated in an independent cohort. The study gave a list of about 170 TCR beta chains associated with cytomegalovirus. The earlier analysis of some 560 of the donors excluded roughly 16 rarely observed V segments, including chromosome 9 orphons, because counts were too low. In vitro tests confirmed that a few of the cytomegalovirus-associated TCR beta chains recognize cytomegalovirus antigens. In an earlier analysis of about 600 of the donors, most TCR beta V segments appeared in productive rearrangements about 90% or about 30% of the time, broadly matching IMGT annotations. According to a later analysis, most CMV-associated TCR beta chains appeared to be HLA-restricted, and the HLA associations seemed to be driven largely by CMV exposure. Specific HLA alleles were associated with over 15,000 TCR beta sequences at a false discovery rate of 0.05 in a later analysis. In a later analysis, HLA-associated TCR beta chains were found to be more clonally expanded and to have lower generation probabilities than equally common non-associated chains. In both the original and validation cohorts, the classifier was reported to diagnose cytomegalovirus status with high specificity and sensitivity. The authors suggested that the approach could potentially be extended to other disease states and immunological phenotypes. In a later analysis, several top co-occurrence clusters were reported to appear linked to parvovirus B19, influenza, CMV and Epstein-Barr virus. The only immune exposure information available for the cohort was CMV serostatus. While some public TCRs were present in many individuals, most TCR sequences turned up only very rarely across donors. Some IMGT-functional V segments, including TRBV6-2 and TRBV6-3, could not be distinguished by the 87-base-pair reads and were therefore excluded. A later genetic analysis reported fewer N-insertions in productive TCRs among donors in an Asian-associated ancestry cluster than the roughly 620-donor mean.

Library generation was performed with the immunoSEQ multiplex PCR assay. For the multiplex PCR, a mixture combining 60 forward primers for TCR Vbeta segments and 13 reverse primers for TCR Jbeta segments was used. A multiplex PCR assay on genomic DNA amplified the CDR3 region of rearranged TCR beta genes. On the Illumina HiSeq System, the amplified TCR beta libraries were sequenced as 87-base-pair reads. On the study's bioinformatics: A later analysis counted 65 million to 90 million unique TCR beta chains across the 500 to 850 repertoires, and 9.5 million to 11 million of these chains were shared by at least two donors. Raw reads were error-corrected and collapsed into unique sequences by a nearest-neighbor algorithm in which closely related sequences were merged to remove PCR and sequencing errors. CDR3 sequences were aligned to IMGT reference sequences to assign V, D and J gene segments. Each retained sequence needed at least a six-nucleotide match to both a V gene segment and a J gene segment. Rearrangements were called productive when the CDR3 lacked stop codons and stayed in frame with V and J; all others were non-productive. CDR3 was defined according to IMGT convention as the region running from the second conserved V-encoded cysteine to the conserved J-encoded phenylalanine. Sequences without an unambiguous match to a single V gene segment were excluded from the earlier analysis of a few hundred of the donors. An earlier analysis of a few hundred of the donors classified V segments as functional when productive rearrangements were above 56.7% and as segregating when the standard deviation between donors was above 5%. A statistical classification framework was built to diagnose cytomegalovirus status from the catalog of TCR beta chain sequences. In a later analysis, V and J genes were assigned by comparing TCR nucleotide sequences against IMGT/GENE-DB human TR gene sequences. A later analysis assigned CDR3 sequences and most-parsimonious VDJ recombination scenarios with the TCRdist pipeline. In a later analysis, each TCR beta chain was defined by its CDR3 amino acid sequence together with its V-gene family, and reads without a unique V-gene family were excluded. A later analysis removed several hundred highly shared, low-generation-probability nucleotide sequences to deal with suspected cross-contamination and a sequencing artifact. In a later analysis, a clonal expansion index was calculated for each public chain from normalized within-repertoire ranks of inferred template counts. In a later analysis, generation probabilities were computed using a VDJ recombination model fitted to out-of-frame rearrangements, and the results were checked against IGoR. In a later analysis, hypergeometric tests were used to score TCR-TCR, TCR-HLA and TCR-CMV co-occurrence, with a repertoire-size bias correction applied to TCR pairs. A later analysis estimated false discovery rates by permuting HLA or CMV assignments 20 times. In a later analysis, co-occurring TCRs were grouped with DBSCAN, and TCRdist sequence similarity was added when clustering was performed within HLA-allele-positive subsets. Repertoires with fewer than 30,000 or more than 120,000 public chains, plus five repertoires with anomalous nucleotide sharing, were excluded from co-occurrence clustering. Here the immuneACCESS table is served through TCRdb, limited to in-frame sequences with V and J called. Missing clones are a known gap in these copies; in checked studies unresolved V genes cover under half, and the rest lacks a known reason. That table gives V, J and clone size, and the DNA gave D and trimming. The sample table on file contains under 200,000 clones. Of the sample, approximately 0.8% falls within the top ten clones.

Of note for this clone: The antigen this receptor binds is unknown.

Trimmed from V: 0 bases; trimmed from J: 0 bases; junction bases lacking a gene match: 13. CDR1 SGHRS and CDR2 YFSETQ were looked up in the germline V gene. The CDR3 contains 21 residues, cysteine and phenylalanine counted. The DNA shown is the 63-base CDR3, in frame from base 1. The cohort consisted of more than 650 healthy bone marrow donors. All cohort members were sampled while nominally healthy, although unrecorded immune exposures were likely present. The donor was CMV seropositive and belonged to the group of about 290 seropositive cohort members. Every donor gave a peripheral blood sample, and the peripheral blood mononuclear cells from that sample were used for TCR beta sequencing. The Qiagen DNeasy Blood Extraction Kit was used to extract genomic DNA from the blood cell samples.

The receptor was isolated from a woman younger than 35 in good health and CMV-seropositive. In this chain, TRBV5-1 is recombined with TRBJ1-3, with 12 bases matching TRBD1. Sequencing was done on a sample of PBMCs. The DNA sequence is TGCGCCAGCAGCTTGGCGGGACACGGGACAGGGGGCTCCAGCTCTGGAAACACCATATATTTT. Its translation is CASSLAGHGTGGSSSGNTIYF.